Listed here are 30 T cell receptor beta chains from one sample, sequenced in a study of T cells after yellow fever vaccination. TCRdb used MiXCR to reprocess the 5' RACE reads, holding one entry per CDR3 protein. The sample holds approximately 250,000 distinct CDR3 sequences, 3.6% seen once. The specimen was PBMCs, collected 15 days after the yellow fever booster vaccination. The source of these receptors is a man aged 18 to 35 who received the YFV17D yellow fever vaccine.

This clonotype was seen repeatedly, ten times or more. The CDR3 coding sequence is TGCGCCAGCAGCCGAACAGAGTCAGATACGCAGTATTTT. Residues: CASSRTESDTQYF. V usage is TRBV4-1 and J usage is TRBJ2-3; no reliable D call. Trimming cost V 4 bases and J 4 bases, with 9 bases left between them. Germline CDR1 and CDR2: MGHRA and YSYEKL. The CDR3 is 13 residues long.

This clonotype was picked up many times. The chain employs TRBV7-2 and TRBJ2-1; D is undetermined. V lost 0 bases and J lost 10, with 10 bases in between. The germline V gene has CDR1 SGHTA and CDR2 FQGNSA. CDR3 length: 13 residues. As DNA, the CDR3 is TGTGCCAGCAGCTTAGCCCCGGCGTCGGAGCAGTTCTTC. Encoded protein: CASSLAPASEQFF.

This clonotype was picked up a small number of times. The chain couples TRBV5-4 to TRBJ1-2, with a tentative D call TRBD1 (6 bases). The V end was cut by 0 bases, the J end by 5 bases, with 14 bases between. The CDR3 has 15 residues. CDR1 is SGHNT, CDR2 YYREEE, per germline (reference sequence). This CDR3 reads CASSLGWQGLYGYTF. DNA of the CDR3: TGTGCCAGCAGCTTGGGTTGGCAGGGGCTGTATGGCTACACCTTC.

Ten or more counts support this clonotype. J is TRBJ1-1 and V is TRBV6-1; possible D gene TRBD1, 5 bases. This CDR3 is built from 13 residues. The V and J ends lost 6 bases and 1 base respectively, with 9 bases between them. Germline V gene lookup returns CDR1 MNHNS and CDR2 SASEGT. Here the CDR3 reads CASSVGANTEAFF. CDR3 sequence (DNA): TGTGCCAGCAGCGTAGGGGCGAACACTGAAGCTTTCTTT.

This clonotype was recorded many times. The chain combines TRBV9 with TRBJ1-2, with 9 bases aligning to TRBD1. Germline V gives CDR1 SGDLS, CDR2 YYNGEE. This CDR3 is built from 14 residues. The trim removed 5 bases at V and 4 bases at J, leaving 6 bases unmatched. CDR3 protein: CASSLTGGRYGYTF. The CDR3 DNA sequence: TGTGCCAGCAGTCTTACAGGGGGCCGCTATGGCTACACCTTC.

This clonotype was counted only a few times. The V and J genes are TRBV18 and TRBJ1-2; the D is unclear. The germline CDR1 and CDR2 sequences are KGHSH and LQKENI. V gave up 2 bases and J gave up 1 base, with 8 bases separating them. The CDR3 has 14 amino acids. This CDR3 is CASSPRNRNYGYTF. Written as DNA, the CDR3 is TGTGCCAGCTCACCAAGAAACCGTAACTATGGCTACACCTTC.

This clonotype has a count of ten or more. The chain recombines TRBV6-6 with TRBJ2-1; 8 nucleotides align to TRBD2. The CDR3 consists of 17 residues. Germline V gene lookup returns CDR1 MNHNY and CDR2 SVGAGI (reference sequence). V dropped 2 bases and J dropped 5; count of bases not matched to a gene: 11. CDR3 DNA sequence: TGTGCCAGCAGTTACCTATCCCCGGGGGGGCCGAACAATGAGCAGTTCTTC. Translated, it gives CASSYLSPGGPNNEQFF.

This clonotype was counted many times. The chain combines TRBV12-3 or TRBV12-4 with TRBJ1-3; the D gene is possibly TRBD1 (5 bases). The CDR3 runs 12 residues. V was clipped by 8 bases and J by 6 bases, with 11 bases between them. The CDR3 loop is CASWGVANTIYF. CDR3 DNA: TGTGCCAGCTGGGGGGTCGCAAACACCATATATTTT.

This clonotype was counted many times. The V gene is TRBV20-1, the J gene TRBJ2-1, with 9 bases fitting TRBD2. Germline CDR1 is DFQATT and CDR2 is SNEGSKA (reference sequence). V gave up 0 bases and J gave up 1 base; unmatched junction bases: 4. The CDR3 is 16 residues long. CDR3 in amino acids: CSARDPLAGSYNEQFF. The CDR3 coding sequence is TGCAGTGCTAGAGATCCCCTAGCGGGGTCCTACAATGAGCAGTTCTTC.

This clonotype was recorded many times. This chain joins TRBV3-1 and TRBJ2-7; 7 bases line up with TRBD1. V trimming: 3 bases; J trimming: 0 bases; junction bases outside the gene matches: 2. The V gene's germline CDR1 is LGHDT and CDR2 YNNKEL (reference sequence). CDR3 size: 14 residues. The CDR3 sequence: CASSQTGSSYEQYV. The CDR3 DNA sequence: TGTGCCAGCAGCCAGACAGGGAGCTCCTACGAGCAGTACGTC.

This clonotype was recorded many times. The rearrangement joins TRBV29-1 to TRBJ2-1; D is perhaps TRBD1 or TRBD2 (5 bases each). The CDR3 consists of 14 residues. Germline V gene lookup returns CDR1 SQVTM and CDR2 ANQGSEA. Trimming left V 5 bases short and J 7 bases short, with 18 bases between. The CDR3: CSVILQGVGNEQFF. The CDR3 DNA follows: TGCAGCGTTATTCTTCAGGGAGTGGGGAATGAGCAGTTCTTC.

Many counts were recorded for this clonotype. J is TRBJ1-2 and V is TRBV20-1; no firm D call. Germline V CDR1 and CDR2: DFQATT, SNEGSKA (reference sequence). The CDR3 is 12 residues long. Trimming removed 6 bases from V and 8 bases from J, with 16 bases in between. In DNA form, the CDR3 reads TGCAGTGCCATCCGGGGTCCAACGGGCTACACCTTC. Translation gives CSAIRGPTGYTF.

There are many counts of this clonotype. The V call is TRBV5-6, the J call TRBJ2-3, with D maybe TRBD1 (6 bases). This CDR3 comprises 17 residues. Germline lookup yields CDR1 SGHDT and CDR2 YYEEEE. Trimming removed 1 base at V and 1 base at J, with 16 bases between. The CDR3, as DNA: TGTGCCAGCAGCTTGTTGGGGGCCCGACAGGGCACAGATACGCAGTATTTT. Amino acids: CASSLLGARQGTDTQYF. The complete variable domain, with remaining parts taken from reference TRBV5-6 and TRBJ2-3, reads DAGVTQSPTHLIKTRGQQVTLRCSPKSGHDTVSWYQQALGQGPQFIFQYYEEEERQRGNFPDRFSGHQFPNYSSELNVNALLLGDSALYLCASSLLGARQGTDTQYFGPGTRLTVL.

This clonotype was seen many times. V gene TRBV6-6 combines with J gene TRBJ2-5, with 10 bases aligning to TRBD2. The germline V gene has CDR1 MNHNY and CDR2 SVGAGI (reference sequence). The V segment lost 5 bases and the J segment 8 bases; nucleotides outside the gene matches: 8. This CDR3 contains 14 residues. CDR3 residues: CASSQRTSGDTQYF. Written as DNA, the CDR3 is TGTGCCAGCAGTCAACGGACTAGCGGCGACACCCAGTACTTC.

This clonotype showed up many times. The rearrangement joins TRBV6-5 to TRBJ2-5; TRBD1 aligns across 8 bases. Germline values: CDR1 MNHEY, CDR2 SVGAGI. V trimming: 2 bases; J trimming: 5 bases; junction bases outside the gene matches: 13. The CDR3 has 17 residues. The CDR3 nucleotides are TGTGCCAGCAGTTACCAGGGGGCGCCCCTCTTAGGGGAGACCCAGTACTTC. Translated, it gives CASSYQGAPLLGETQYF.

This clonotype was picked up many times. CDR3 bases: TGTGCCACCAGTGACTCGGGACTCCCTGAGCAGTTCTTC. Translated, it gives CATSDSGLPEQFF. The chain joins TRBV24-1 to TRBJ2-1; a possible D gene is TRBD2 (6 bases). Germline values: CDR1 KGHDR, CDR2 SFDVKD. CDR3 length: 13 amino acids. Trimming removed 4 bases from V and 9 bases from J, with 12 bases in between.

This clonotype was picked up many times. The CDR3 protein is CASSSVRVVASSYEQYF. CDR3 nucleotides: TGTGCCAGCAGCTCAGTCCGAGTGGTGGCTAGCTCCTACGAGCAGTACTTC. The chain has TRBV7-2 and TRBJ2-7; no clear D gene. This CDR3 region has 17 residues. Per the germline V gene, CDR1 is SGHTA and CDR2 is FQGNSA. V lost 4 bases to trimming and J lost 0 bases, with 19 bases between them. Filled out from reference TRBV7-2 and TRBJ2-7, the complete variable domain reads GAGVSQSPSNKVTEKGKDVELRCDPISGHTALYWYRQSLGQGLEFLIYFQGNSAPDKSGLPSDRFSAERTGGSVSTLTIQRTQQEDSAVYLCASSSVRVVASSYEQYFGPGTRLTVT.

The table lists this clonotype with many counts. V gene TRBV5-1 combines with J gene TRBJ2-2; weak D call: TRBD2 (6 bases). This CDR3 spans 14 amino acids. In germline, CDR1 is SGHRS, CDR2 YFSETQ. With 4 bases removed from V and 4 bases from J, the gap between germline ends came to 11 bases. As DNA, the CDR3 is TGCGCCAGCAGCACGACTAGTGTCACCGGGGAGCTGTTTTTT. Its protein product is CASSTTSVTGELFF.

This clonotype was detected only a few times. The genes are TRBV12-3 or TRBV12-4 and TRBJ1-1, with 9 bases matching TRBD1. The J segment lost 11 bases and the V segment lost 5 bases, leaving 3 bases of the junction unmatched. This CDR3 has 11 amino acids. The CDR3 nucleotides read TGTGCCAGCAGTCGGACAGGGGTGGCTTTCTTT. The encoded protein is CASSRTGVAFF.

The CDR3 DNA reads as TGTGCCATCAGTGAGTCGGGGGGCGGGAATCAGCCCCAGCATTTT. It is translated as CAISESGGGNQPQHF. The V gene is TRBV10-3, the J gene TRBJ1-5, with D tentatively TRBD1 (6 bases). The CDR3 is made up of 15 amino acids. Germline-derived CDR1 and CDR2 are ENHRY and SYGVKD. Trimming stripped 0 bases from V and 4 bases from J, with 10 bases between.

This clonotype came up many times. The V and J genes are TRBV27 and TRBJ1-6; D is undetermined. CDR1 is MNHEY and CDR2 is SMNVEV in the germline V gene (reference sequence). This CDR3 is 16 amino acids long. Trimming pared 6 bases from V and 0 bases from J, leaving 12 bases between. CDR3 DNA: TGTGCCAGCAGGCCCCCCGGGAGCTCCTATAATTCACCCCTCCACTTT. Translation: CASRPPGSSYNSPLHF.

This clonotype was recorded at least ten times. This chain joins TRBV5-5 and TRBJ1-2; a possible D gene is TRBD1 (5 bases). The CDR3 has 17 amino acids. CDR1 is SGHKS and CDR2 is YYEKEE in the germline V gene (reference sequence). Trimming left V 0 bases short and J 8 bases short, with 23 bases between. The CDR3 spells CASSLEGMKKWSGGYTF. In DNA, the CDR3 is TGTGCCAGCAGCTTGGAGGGGATGAAAAAATGGTCTGGAGGCTACACCTTC.

This clonotype was counted many times. The gene calls are TRBV7-9 and TRBJ2-7; 14 bases match TRBD2. This CDR3 region has 16 residues. Unmatched junction bases numbered 4, after V lost 4 bases and J lost 2 bases. Germline V gives CDR1 SEHNR, CDR2 FQNEAQ (reference sequence). For the CDR3, the DNA is TGTGCCAGCAGCTCCGCGGGACTAGCGGGGGCCTACGAGCAGTACTTC. Translated, it gives CASSSAGLAGAYEQYF.

In this sample, this clonotype turned up many times. This chain uses TRBV12-5 with TRBJ2-2, with TRBD2 as a possible D gene (7 bases). In germline, CDR1 is LGHNT, CDR2 FRNRAP. This CDR3 is 19 amino acids long. V was clipped by 3 bases and J by 1 base, with 21 bases between them. CDR3 residues: CASGLLLTRGGRNTGELFF. CDR3 DNA: TGTGCTAGTGGTTTACTTCTTACGAGGGGGGGTAGGAACACCGGGGAGCTGTTTTTT.

This clonotype showed up many times. The chain employs TRBV12-3 or TRBV12-4 and TRBJ1-5; 7 bases fit TRBD1. The V gene end was trimmed by 3 bases and the J gene end by 7 bases; junction bases not matched to a gene: 9. There are 15 residues in the CDR3. In nucleotides, the CDR3 is TGTGCCAGCAGTTTTGGGGGGACAGAGAGACAGCCCCAGCATTTT. Protein: CASSFGGTERQPQHF.

This clonotype was found many times. The chain couples TRBV7-9 to TRBJ2-2; 9 nucleotides align to TRBD2. This CDR3 is 16 amino acids long. Germline V lookup: CDR1 SEHNR, CDR2 FQNEAQ (reference sequence). The ends lost 5 bases at V and 6 bases at J; junction bases unmatched: 10. DNA of the CDR3: TGTGCCAGCAGCACCCCCAGCGGGGGGCGGGCCGGGGAGCTGTTTTTT. Amino acids: CASSTPSGGRAGELFF.

This clonotype was observed a handful of times. CDR3 coding DNA: TGTGCCAGCAGCCCTACCCCCGGGGGCGATACGCAGTATTTT. Its protein product is CASSPTPGGDTQYF. The rearrangement uses TRBV27 and TRBJ2-3; TRBD1 or TRBD2 may be the D gene (6 bases each). This CDR3 has 14 residues. Germline V gene data show CDR1 as MNHEY and CDR2 as SMNVEV (reference sequence). The V end was cut by 6 bases, the J end by 6 bases, with 16 bases between.

The table lists this clonotype with many counts. This chain uses TRBV7-2 with TRBJ2-1, with D tentatively TRBD1 (6 bases). V was clipped by 3 bases and J by 4 bases, with 10 bases between them. CDR1 SGHTA and CDR2 FQGNSA come from the germline V gene. This CDR3 spans 14 amino acids. DNA for the CDR3: TGTGCCAGCAGCTTTAGCCAGGGGTACAATGAGCAGTTCTTC. Encoded protein: CASSFSQGYNEQFF. Full variable domain (remainder filled in from reference TRBV7-2 and TRBJ2-1): GAGVSQSPSNKVTEKGKDVELRCDPISGHTALYWYRQSLGQGLEFLIYFQGNSAPDKSGLPSDRFSAERTGGSVSTLTIQRTQQEDSAVYLCASSFSQGYNEQFFGPGTRLTVL.

This clonotype was seen repeatedly, ten times or more. The rearrangement uses TRBV20-1 and TRBJ2-2; D might be TRBD1 (6 bases). V was cut by 3 bases and J by 5 bases, with 10 bases left in between. Germline lookup yields CDR1 DFQATT and CDR2 SNEGSKA (reference sequence). The CDR3 runs 13 residues. The CDR3 here is CSASGTITGELFF. CDR3 bases: TGCAGTGCTAGTGGGACAATTACCGGGGAGCTGTTTTTT.

Comment on this clonotype: This may be a read error, as it is one base from a much larger clone. V and J are TRBV6-2 or TRBV6-3 and TRBJ2-1, with 12 bases matching TRBD2. The CDR3 spans 15 residues. CDR1 and CDR2 from the germline V gene are MNHEY and SVGEGT. The CDR3 region is CASSTGTSGYNEEFF. In DNA, the CDR3 is TGTGCCAGCAGTACAGGGACTAGCGGGTACAATGAGGAGTTCTTC.